Below are 3 T cell receptor beta chains sequenced from a single sample in a study of CD8 T cells in ankylosing spondylitis (dated by TCRdb to about 2017). The study at large found these results: Blood from ankylosing spondylitis patients appeared to be characterized by a TCR beta motif made up of several highly homologous amino acid variants.

These receptors have no known antigen. The receptor library was made with 5' RACE. Sequenced using an Illumina HiSeq 2500. The public reads were run again by TCRdb, first through fastp at Q25 and then through MiXCR, and only productive beta chains were kept. A single entry per CDR3 protein holds the most common genes and DNA from its merged rows. In all, the sample holds approximately 540,000 distinct CDR3 sequences, and over 9.5% of those were seen once. Nearly 7% of the sample belongs to the ten largest clones. Sequencing was performed on blood, either unsorted or a sorted T cell fraction (not recorded which). These receptors came from a male donor with ankylosing spondylitis.

This clonotype has more than one count but fewer than ten. The V and J genes are TRBV7-8 and TRBJ1-4; D gene uncertain. The germline V gene encodes CDR1 SGHVS and CDR2 FQNEAQ. Trimming shortened V by 1 base and J by 8 bases, and 8 bases separated the two germline ends. The CDR3 loop spans 13 amino acids. The CDR3 loop reads CASSLVLREKLFF. CDR3 nucleotide sequence: TGTGCCAGCAGCTTAGTCTTAAGGGAAAAACTGTTTTTT.

The sample holds many counts of this clonotype. The chain couples TRBV9 to TRBJ2-1, with 7 bases that match TRBD1. Trimming at V came to 4 bases and at J to 2 bases, leaving 6 bases not matched to a gene. There are 15 residues in the CDR3. Germline assignment: CDR1 SGDLS and CDR2 YYNGEE. The CDR3 region has the DNA TGTGCCAGCAGCTTCACAGGGGATGCCTACAATGAGCAGTTCTTC. It specifies CASSFTGDAYNEQFF. The entire variable domain, with the rest obtained from reference TRBV9 and TRBJ2-1, is as follows: DSGVTQTPKHLITATGQRVTLRCSPRSGDLSVYWYQQSLDQGLQFLIQYYNGEERAKGNILERFSAQQFPDLHSELNLSSLELGDSALYFCASSFTGDAYNEQFFGPGTRLTVL.

This chain connects TRBV9 to TRBJ1-2, with D possibly being TRBD1 (5 bases). This CDR3 region has 12 residues. Germline V gene sequence: CDR1 SGDLS, CDR2 YYNGEE. V gave up 7 bases and J gave up 7 bases, with 14 bases separating them. The CDR3 nucleotides read TGTGCCAGCGATGAACGGAGGGGTGGCTACACCTTC. It translates to CASDERRGGYTF.